What follows are 7 T cell receptor beta chains derived from one specimen sequenced in a study of cytomegalovirus exposure and HLA in healthy donors. Vbeta (60) and Jbeta (13) primers were used in the PCR. TCRdb's table, derived via immunoSEQ multiplex PCR, lists solely in-frame clones and lacks some. The sample carries approximately 220,000 clones, about four fifths recorded once. Sequencing used PBMCs. These receptors all stem from a man aged 25 to 40 in good health and CMV-seronegative.

A few counts support this clone. J is TRBJ2-2 and V is TRBV2; D call uncertain. The CDR3 length is 13 residues. The V and J ends lost 4 bases and 1 base respectively, with 4 bases between them. CDR1 is SNHLY and CDR2 is FYNNEI in the germline V gene. CDR3 DNA: TGTGCCAGCAGTGGAGGGAACACCGGGGAGCTGTTTTTT. This sequence encodes CASSGGNTGELFF.

V and J are TRBV5-1 and TRBJ2-3, with a tentative D call TRBD2 (5 bases). Trimming took off 5 bases at V and 1 base at J, with 17 bases between the two ends. The CDR3 has 16 amino acids. In germline, CDR1 is SGHRS, CDR2 YFSETQ. The CDR3 nucleotides are TGCGCCAGCAGTAACTTAGTCGAGGGAGGCACAGATACGCAGTATTTT. Protein: CASSNLVEGGTDTQYF.

This clone was detected only a few times. V and J are TRBV23-1 and TRBJ2-6, with 7 nucleotides matching TRBD2. TRBV23-1 has ORF status, its function being uncertain. V gave up 3 bases and J gave up 0 bases; unmatched junction bases: 8. This CDR3 has 18 amino acids. CDR3: CASSHLRSGTSGANVLTF. The CDR3 DNA reads TGCGCCAGCAGTCACCTCCGAAGCGGGACCTCTGGGGCCAACGTCCTGACTTTC.

The chain combines TRBV21-1 with TRBJ1-2; the D call of TRBD1 is as the table states it, not checked on the DNA. TRBV21-1 is reported as a pseudogene. CDR3 length equals 15 residues. In DNA form, the CDR3 reads TGTGCCAGCAGCAAGAGGACAGGGGTATCGGATGGCTGCACCTTC. Encoded protein: CASSKRTGVSDGCTF.

This clone came up once. This chain links TRBV10-3 with TRBJ1-1, with D uncertain. The CDR3 length is 16 residues. Trimming took off 0 bases at V and 8 bases at J, with 19 bases between the two ends. CDR1 and CDR2 (germline): ENHRY, SYGVKD. This CDR3 reads CAISESLAAPTGEAFF. CDR3 in DNA: TGTGCCATCAGTGAGTCTTTGGCAGCGCCAACGGGAGAAGCTTTCTTT.

The CDR3 reads CATSRDSGGEQYF. In DNA form, the CDR3 reads TGTGCCACCAGCAGAGATAGTGGGGGGGAGCAGTACTTC. The chain is built from TRBV15 and TRBJ2-7, with D possibly TRBD2 on 6 matching bases. V lost 0 bases and J 7 bases, leaving 10 bases between the germline ends. Germline CDR1 reads LNHNV; CDR2 reads YYDKDF (reference sequence). The CDR3 has 13 residues.

This clone was detected a few times. The CDR3 spells CASSPRTATYEQYF. The DNA of the CDR3 is TGTGCCAGTAGTCCCCGGACAGCTACCTACGAGCAGTACTTC. This chain links TRBV19 with TRBJ2-7; weak D call: TRBD1 (6 bases). This CDR3 is 14 amino acids long. V shed 5 bases and J shed 2 bases, with 13 bases lying between them. The germline V gene encodes CDR1 LNHDA and CDR2 SQIVND (reference sequence).